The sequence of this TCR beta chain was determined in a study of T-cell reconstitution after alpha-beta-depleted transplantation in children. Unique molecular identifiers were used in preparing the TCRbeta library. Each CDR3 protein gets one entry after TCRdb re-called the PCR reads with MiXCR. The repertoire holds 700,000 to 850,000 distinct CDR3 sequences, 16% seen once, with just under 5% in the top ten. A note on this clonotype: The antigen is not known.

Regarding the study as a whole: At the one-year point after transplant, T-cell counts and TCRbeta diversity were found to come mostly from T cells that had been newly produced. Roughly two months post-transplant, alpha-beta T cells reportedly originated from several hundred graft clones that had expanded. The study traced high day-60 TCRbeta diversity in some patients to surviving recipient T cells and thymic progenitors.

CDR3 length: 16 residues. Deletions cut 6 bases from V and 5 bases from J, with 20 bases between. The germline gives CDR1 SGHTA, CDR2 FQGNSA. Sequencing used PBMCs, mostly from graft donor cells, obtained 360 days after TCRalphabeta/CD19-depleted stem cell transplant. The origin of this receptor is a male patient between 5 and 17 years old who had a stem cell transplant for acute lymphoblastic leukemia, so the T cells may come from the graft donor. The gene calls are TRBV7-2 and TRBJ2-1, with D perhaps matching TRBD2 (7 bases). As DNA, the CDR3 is TGTGCCAGCAGACCCACGGGGGGCGGGAACCACAATGAGCAGTTCTTC. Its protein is CASRPTGGGNHNEQFF.